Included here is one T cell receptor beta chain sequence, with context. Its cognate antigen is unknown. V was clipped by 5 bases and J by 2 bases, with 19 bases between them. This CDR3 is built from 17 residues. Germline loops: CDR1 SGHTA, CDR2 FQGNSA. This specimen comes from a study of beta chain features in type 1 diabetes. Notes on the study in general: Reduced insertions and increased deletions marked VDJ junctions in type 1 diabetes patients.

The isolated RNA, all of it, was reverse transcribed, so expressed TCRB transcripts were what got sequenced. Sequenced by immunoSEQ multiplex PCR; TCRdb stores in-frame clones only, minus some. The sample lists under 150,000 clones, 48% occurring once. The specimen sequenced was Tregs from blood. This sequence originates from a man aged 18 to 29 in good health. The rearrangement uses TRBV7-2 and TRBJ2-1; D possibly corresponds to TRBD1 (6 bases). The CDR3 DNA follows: TGTGCCAGCAGCGTGACAGGTTTAGGACAACCCTACAATGAGCAGTTCTTC. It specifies CASSVTGLGQPYNEQFF.